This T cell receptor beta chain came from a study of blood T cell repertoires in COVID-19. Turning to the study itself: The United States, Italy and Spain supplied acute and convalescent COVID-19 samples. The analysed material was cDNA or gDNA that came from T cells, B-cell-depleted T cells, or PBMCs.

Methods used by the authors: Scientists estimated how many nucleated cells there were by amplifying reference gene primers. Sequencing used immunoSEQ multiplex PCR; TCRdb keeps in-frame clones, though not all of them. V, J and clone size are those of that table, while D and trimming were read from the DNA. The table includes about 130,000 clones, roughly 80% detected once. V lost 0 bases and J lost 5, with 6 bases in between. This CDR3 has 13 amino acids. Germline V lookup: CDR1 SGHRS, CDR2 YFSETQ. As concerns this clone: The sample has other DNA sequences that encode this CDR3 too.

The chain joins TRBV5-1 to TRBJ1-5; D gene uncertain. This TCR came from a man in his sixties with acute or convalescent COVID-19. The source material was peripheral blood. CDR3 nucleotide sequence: TGCGCCAGCAGCTTGGATGGAGATCAGCCCCAGCATTTT. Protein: CASSLDGDQPQHF.